These 4 T cell receptor beta chains were all obtained from the same sample, sequenced in a study of T-cell reconstitution after alpha-beta-depleted transplantation in children. It was with unique molecular identifiers that the TCRbeta library was prepared. MiXCR was run by TCRdb on the PCR reads, yielding one entry per CDR3 protein. The table includes hundreds of thousands of distinct CDR3 sequences, 15% to 20% detected once. Here the sequenced sample was PBMCs, mostly from graft donor cells, taken 360 days after TCRalphabeta/CD19-depleted stem cell transplant. These receptors all stem from a male patient aged 2 to 9 who had a stem cell transplant for acute lymphoblastic leukemia, so the T cells may come from the graft donor.

The J gene is TRBJ2-3, the V gene TRBV12-3 or TRBV12-4; possible D gene TRBD1, 5 bases. Trimming cost V 5 bases and J 2 bases, with 17 bases left between them. This CDR3 is 16 amino acids long. Here the CDR3 DNA reads TGTGCCAGCAGTCCCCTCCGGGTAGGGGACACAGATACGCAGTATTTT. Protein: CASSPLRVGDTDTQYF.

This clonotype was counted only a few times. Here the CDR3 DNA reads TGTGCCAGCAGTCCCGGCCCCTCTCAGCCCCAGCATTTT. Translation gives CASSPGPSQPQHF. The rearrangement joins TRBV12-3 or TRBV12-4 to TRBJ1-5, with unresolved D. The CDR3 contains 13 residues. The V end lost 5 bases, the J end lost 6 bases, and 11 bases lay between the germline ends.

This clonotype was recorded once. The chain employs TRBV2 and TRBJ2-6; D not certain. CDR1 and CDR2 from the germline V gene are SNHLY and FYNNEI. CDR3 size: 15 residues. V gave up 5 bases and J gave up 1 base, with 9 bases separating them. For the CDR3, the DNA is TGTGCCAGCAGTACACGACGGTCTGGGGCCAACGTCCTGACTTTC. Residues: CASSTRRSGANVLTF.

The chain links TRBV7-2 to TRBJ2-3, with 9 bases lining up with TRBD2. The length of the CDR3 is 14 residues. CDR1 and CDR2 from the germline V gene are SGHTA and FQGNSA. V shed 5 bases and J 4 bases; nucleotides not matched to a gene: 4. This chain's CDR3 is CASSIIAGADTQYF. The CDR3 DNA reads TGTGCCAGCAGCATAATAGCGGGAGCAGATACGCAGTATTTT.